A single sample gave rise to the 8 T cell receptor beta chains below, sequenced in a study of blood T cell repertoires in COVID-19. Libraries were prepared by immunoSEQ multiplex PCR; TCRdb keeps only in-frame clonotypes and omits some of them. The sample includes approximately 110,000 clones, 70% to 90% of them seen just once. The source material was peripheral blood. The receptors were sampled from a human donor in a cohort sampled during active COVID-19.

This chain uses TRBV6-5 with TRBJ2-7, with 11 nucleotides matching TRBD1. Losses at the gene ends were 11 bases for V and 2 bases for J; bases not matched to a gene: 8. The CDR3 runs 14 residues. Germline CDR1 and CDR2: MNHEY and SVGAGI. CDR3 coding DNA: TGTGCCGGCGGAACGGGACAGGGGGCCTACGAGCAGTACTTC. It encodes CAGGTGQGAYEQYF.

The V call is TRBV4-2, the J call TRBJ2-5, with no clear D. There are 13 residues in the CDR3. Deletions cut 0 bases from V and 5 bases from J, with 7 bases between. Germline V CDR1 and CDR2: LGHNA, YNFKEQ. The chain's CDR3 is CASSQEPEETQYF. In nucleotides, the CDR3 is TGTGCCAGCAGCCAAGAACCCGAGGAGACCCAGTACTTC.

The V call is TRBV5-1, the J call TRBJ2-1, with D perhaps matching TRBD2 (7 bases). Germline-derived CDR1 and CDR2 are SGHRS and YFSETQ. The CDR3 runs to 17 residues. Between the trimmed V and J ends, which lost 4 bases and 3 bases, there was a span of 20 bases. In DNA form, the CDR3 reads TGCGCCAGCAGCAGGGGGTGCGGGGGTAGTCTCTACAATGAGCAGTTCTTC. Translating gives CASSRGCGGSLYNEQFF.

The genes are TRBV5-4 and TRBJ2-3, with D unclear. Germline assignment: CDR1 SGHNT and CDR2 YYREEE (reference sequence). The length of the CDR3 is 14 residues. Between the trimmed V and J ends, which lost 0 bases and 2 bases, there was a span of 7 bases. CDR3 amino acids: CASSLGDNTDTQYF. The CDR3 DNA reads as TGTGCCAGCAGCTTGGGCGACAACACAGATACGCAGTATTTT.

The V and J genes are TRBV7-3 and TRBJ1-1; TRBD1 aligns across 8 bases. Germline V gene data show CDR1 as SGHTA and CDR2 as FQGTGA. V trimming: 0 bases; J trimming: 3 bases; junction bases outside the gene matches: 15. This CDR3 comprises 19 residues. CDR3 loop: CASSLTLGRGPITDTEAFF. Written as DNA, the CDR3 is TGTGCCAGCAGCTTAACGTTGGGCAGGGGGCCGATTACAGACACTGAAGCTTTCTTT.

This chain joins TRBV4-3 and TRBJ2-3; the match to TRBD2 covers 7 bases. Trimming took 6 bases from V and 5 from J; bases not matched to a gene: 14. This CDR3 has 16 residues. Germline CDR1 and CDR2: LGHNA and YSLEER. The CDR3 protein is CASRDHWRELGDTQYF. In DNA, the CDR3 is TGCGCCAGCAGGGACCACTGGCGGGAGCTAGGAGATACGCAGTATTTT.

The chain carries TRBV11-2 and TRBJ1-2; TRBD1 agrees at 7 bases. The germline V gene encodes CDR1 SGHAT and CDR2 FQNNGV. J gave up 3 bases and V 6 bases, and 10 bases lay outside the gene matches. This CDR3 contains 15 residues. CDR3 nucleotide sequence: TGTGCCAGCAGTTCCCGACAGGGAGGATACTATGGCTACACCTTC. It translates to CASSSRQGGYYGYTF.

This clone was detected once. The chain is built from TRBV5-1 and TRBJ2-3; D remains unclear. Trimming cost V 0 bases and J 0 bases, with 5 bases left between them. Looked up from germline, CDR1 is SGHRS and CDR2 is YFSETQ. The CDR3 consists of 14 residues. CDR3 in amino acids: CASSLAPSTDTQYF. DNA for the CDR3: TGCGCCAGCAGCTTGGCCCCGAGCACAGATACGCAGTATTTT.